This TCR beta chain was recorded in a study of blood T cell repertoires in COVID-19. Study summary: Spain, Italy and the United States supplied samples that represented acute and convalescent COVID-19. Sources were T cells, B-cell-depleted T cells, or PBMCs; the material itself was cDNA or gDNA.

Original methodology: Reference gene primer amplification yielded estimated nucleated cell counts. The method was immunoSEQ multiplex PCR; TCRdb's version includes in-frame clones alone and lacks a portion of them. V and J calls plus clone size are reproduced from that table; the DNA served to infer D and trimming. The sample shows tens of thousands of clones, about 90% of them seen only once. Germline V gives CDR1 SNHLY, CDR2 FYNNEI. V gave up 6 bases and J gave up 6 bases; unmatched junction bases: 4. The CDR3 extends over 13 amino acids. The sequencing sample was made of peripheral blood. The receptor was isolated from a human donor in a cohort sampled during active COVID-19. The chain has TRBV2 and TRBJ1-4, with TRBD1 matching 7 bases. The CDR3 DNA sequence: TGTGCCAGCAGGAGGGGGCAGGATGAAAAACTGTTTTTT. It yields the protein CASRRGQDEKLFF.